The clone carrying this TCR beta chain was seen only a few times. Its target is unknown. Germline V gene lookup returns CDR1 LGHNA and CDR2 YSLEER. CDR3 length: 15 residues. V shed 3 bases and J shed 6 bases, with 18 bases lying between them. The record originates from a study of response to subunit inactivated influenza vaccine. Study conclusions and caveats: A suggestion made by the authors is that each seasonal influenza vaccination recruits few new T cells.

MiXCR was run by TCRdb on the RT-PCR reads, yielding one entry per CDR3 protein. The sample contains around 190,000 distinct CDR3 sequences, approximately 15% of which appear only once. The starting material was CD8+ T cells sorted from PBMCs, obtained 5 to 6 days after vaccination. This TCR was recovered from a man aged 45 to 65 who received an inactivated influenza vaccine. V is TRBV4-3 and J is TRBJ2-7, with a tentative D call TRBD2 (6 bases). The CDR3 loop is CASSQTSHSAREQYF. Here the CDR3 DNA reads TGCGCCAGCAGCCAGACTAGTCATTCGGCGCGCGAGCAGTACTTC.